This T cell receptor beta chain appears in the sequencing data of a study of blood T cell repertoires in COVID-19. Assay used: immunoSEQ multiplex PCR; TCRdb lists only in-frame clones, some missing. Found here are fewer than 300,000 clones, around three quarters of them singletons; the top ten hold about 3.5%. This CDR3 is built from 15 residues. CDR1 is SGHAT and CDR2 is FQNNGV in the germline V gene. The ends were cut back, 1 base at V and 5 bases at J, with 12 bases in the middle. The material sequenced was peripheral blood. The J gene is TRBJ1-5, the V gene TRBV11-2, with D possibly being TRBD1 (6 bases). The receptor was isolated from an elderly woman with acute or convalescent COVID-19. The CDR3 here is CASSLGGGAYQPQHF. The CDR3 region has the DNA TGTGCCAGCAGCTTAGGTGGGGGGGCTTATCAGCCCCAGCATTTT.